The 10 T cell receptor beta chains presented below share a single source sample, sequenced in a study of OX40 agonist ivuxolimab in advanced cancers. Some clones are missing from TCRdb's copy, which holds only in-frame ones; the method was immunoSEQ multiplex PCR. The sample carries under 100,000 clones, around 83% recorded once. Sequencing was performed on CD4+ or CD8+ T cells sorted from blood, taken in a trial of the OX40 agonist ivuxolimab. These receptors all stem from an adult with an advanced solid tumor such as melanoma, head and neck, liver or kidney cancer.

With respect to this clone: Other nucleotide sequences in the sample specify the same CDR3. This rearrangement joins TRBV10-3 to TRBJ1-2; D gene uncertain. The ends were cut back, 3 bases at V and 2 bases at J, with 13 bases in the middle. CDR1 and CDR2 from the germline V gene are ENHRY and SYGVKD. CDR3 size: 15 residues. This CDR3 is CAISDLGVLNYGYTF. The CDR3 nucleotides are TGTGCCATCAGTGACTTAGGCGTCCTAAACTATGGCTACACCTTC.

The J gene is TRBJ2-3, the V gene TRBV5-1, with D perhaps matching TRBD2 (7 bases). V was pared by 6 bases and J by 3 bases, with 14 bases between. The CDR3 extends over 14 amino acids. Germline loops: CDR1 SGHRS, CDR2 YFSETQ. The CDR3 sequence: CASTRGGRTDTQYF. CDR3 in DNA: TGCGCCAGCACGAGGGGGGGTCGGACAGATACGCAGTATTTT.

The CDR3 here is CASSLWTSGASGELFF. The CDR3 nucleotides are TGTGCCAGCAGCCTCTGGACTAGCGGGGCTTCCGGGGAGCTGTTTTTT. The J gene is TRBJ2-2, the V gene TRBV14; TRBD2 agrees at 12 bases. Looked up from germline, CDR1 is SGHDN and CDR2 is FVKESK. Trimming at V came to 4 bases and at J to 6 bases, leaving 6 bases not matched to a gene. The CDR3 loop spans 16 amino acids.

This chain's CDR3 is CASSSRQGRNYGYTF. The DNA of the CDR3 is TGTGCCAGCAGCTCGCGACAGGGGAGGAACTATGGCTACACCTTC. The genes are TRBV5-4 and TRBJ1-2; 8 bases fit TRBD1. The CDR3 totals 15 residues. Trimming cost V 3 bases and J 2 bases; bases outside gene matches: 6. CDR1 is SGHNT and CDR2 is YYREEE in the germline V gene (reference sequence).

In this sample, this clone turned up once. The chain is built from TRBV30 and TRBJ1-6; D is perhaps TRBD1 (5 bases). The CDR3 totals 14 residues. Germline CDR1 reads GTSNPN; CDR2 reads SVGIG (reference sequence). V gave up 3 bases and J gave up 10 bases, with 16 bases separating them. The CDR3 DNA is TGTGCCTGGAGGGCGGGACGTCCGAGCTCACCCCTCCACTTT. It is translated as CAWRAGRPSSPLHF.

This rearrangement joins TRBV11-2 to TRBJ2-5; D could derive from TRBD1 or TRBD2 (5 bases each). Trimming cost V 0 bases and J 9 bases, with 11 bases left between them. CDR3 size: 13 residues. CDR1 and CDR2 (germline): SGHAT, FQNNGV. CDR3 coding DNA: TGTGCCAGCAGCTTAGAGGGACCCGGCTCCCAGTACTTC. This gives the protein CASSLEGPGSQYF.

The chain couples TRBV14 to TRBJ1-2; possibly TRBD1 for D (6 bases). The V gene lost 4 bases and the J gene lost 4 bases, with 16 bases spanning the gap. Germline lookup yields CDR1 SGHDN and CDR2 FVKESK. The CDR3 runs 15 residues. The CDR3 sequence: CASSRILGGVYGYTF. The CDR3 DNA sequence: TGTGCCAGCAGCCGAATCCTCGGGGGCGTCTATGGCTACACCTTC.

The chain combines TRBV10-1 with TRBJ2-7; 7 nucleotides line up with TRBD1. V was clipped by 5 bases and J by 3 bases; unmatched bases: 10. CDR3 length: 15 residues. The germline CDR1 and CDR2 sequences are WNHNN and SYGVQD (reference sequence). This chain's CDR3 is CASSPMTGLGYEQYF. The CDR3 DNA is TGCGCCAGCAGTCCTATGACAGGGTTAGGCTACGAGCAGTACTTC.

The CDR3 spells CASHELTGGEYSNQPQHF. The CDR3 DNA reads as TGTGCCAGCCATGAGTTAACTGGCGGGGAATATAGCAATCAGCCCCAGCATTTT. This chain links TRBV28 with TRBJ1-5; D unresolved. Trimming pared 8 bases from V and 0 bases from J, leaving 23 bases between. The CDR3 spans 18 residues. CDR1 and CDR2 (germline): MDHEN, SYDVKM.

The chain is built from TRBV5-6 and TRBJ1-3; D is undetermined. CDR3 length: 16 residues. V was trimmed by 2 bases and J by 0 bases, leaving 12 bases between them. Germline V gives CDR1 SGHDT, CDR2 YYEEEE. DNA for the CDR3: TGTGCCAGCAGCTTCGTTGACACGAGCTCTGGAAACACCATATATTTT. Its translation is CASSFVDTSSGNTIYF. The full variable domain, its missing parts supplied by reference TRBV5-6 and TRBJ1-3, is DAGVTQSPTHLIKTRGQQVTLRCSPKSGHDTVSWYQQALGQGPQFIFQYYEEEERQRGNFPDRFSGHQFPNYSSELNVNALLLGDSALYLCASSFVDTSSGNTIYFGEGSWLTVV.